A single sample gave rise to the 8 T cell receptor beta chains below, sequenced in a study of Ad26.COV2.S vaccination and SARS-CoV-2 variants. Assay used: immunoSEQ multiplex PCR; TCRdb lists only in-frame clones, some missing. The table shows over 90,000 clones, with around 80% occurring only once. The sample consisted of peripheral blood, taken after recovery from COVID-19. These receptors were taken from a human donor who had recovered from COVID-19.

V usage is TRBV6-5 and J usage is TRBJ2-7, with unresolved D. The CDR3 runs to 14 residues. Trimming cost V 6 bases and J 0 bases, with 12 bases left between them. Germline CDR1 is MNHEY and CDR2 is SVGAGI. The CDR3 protein is CASSRLENSYEQYF. For the CDR3, the DNA is TGTGCCAGCAGCCGACTCGAGAACTCCTACGAGCAGTACTTC.

The rearrangement uses TRBV6-2 or TRBV6-3 and TRBJ1-2; D not certain. Trimming removed 4 bases at V and 3 bases at J, with 9 bases between. Germline loops: CDR1 MNHEY, CDR2 SVGEGT. The CDR3 is 13 amino acids. The CDR3 bases are TGTGCCAGCAGTTTGGAGCTTTACTATGGCTACACCTTC. It is translated as CASSLELYYGYTF.

This chain connects TRBV3-1 (or the pseudogene TRBV3-2) to TRBJ2-3; D might be TRBD1 or TRBD2, each matching 7 bases. CDR1 LGHDT and CDR2 YNNKEL come from the germline V gene (reference sequence). CDR3 size: 16 residues. V shed 3 bases and J shed 1 base, with 14 bases lying between them. CDR3 DNA: TGTGCCAGCAGCCACCGACAGGGAGGGGGCACAGATACGCAGTATTTT. Protein: CASSHRQGGGTDTQYF.

The V gene is TRBV6-5, the J gene TRBJ2-2, with TRBD1 as a possible D gene (6 bases). The CDR3 sequence is 13 residues long. Germline CDR1 MNHEY, CDR2 SVGAGI. V was cut by 7 bases and J by 5 bases, with 11 bases left in between. The CDR3 region has the DNA TGTGCCAGCACTGGACAGTTGACCGGGGAGCTGTTTTTT. Translating gives CASTGQLTGELFF.

By frequency in the sample, this clone is medium-sized (0.01 to 0.1%). The V gene is TRBV6-5, the J gene TRBJ2-6, with TRBD2 as a possible D gene (6 bases). Between the trimmed V and J ends, which lost 2 bases and 3 bases, there was a span of 11 bases. This CDR3 region has 16 residues. Germline assignment: CDR1 MNHEY and CDR2 SVGAGI. The CDR3 DNA follows: TGTGCCAGCAGTTACGGAGGGACTGGTGGGGCCAACGTCCTGACTTTC. This gives the protein CASSYGGTGGANVLTF.

This chain connects TRBV7-6 to TRBJ2-7, with 9 nucleotides matching TRBD1. The CDR3 runs 16 residues. Germline loops: CDR1 SGHVS, CDR2 FNYEAQ. V gave up 5 bases and J gave up 2 bases; unmatched junction bases: 10. CDR3 nucleotides: TGTGCCAGCAGCGACCCAGGTCGGACAGGGGCCTACGAGCAGTACTTC. It encodes CASSDPGRTGAYEQYF.

The chain carries TRBV19 and TRBJ2-1; TRBD2 agrees at 13 bases. Germline lookup yields CDR1 LNHDA and CDR2 SQIVND (reference sequence). CDR3 length equals 15 residues. V shed 5 bases and J 5 bases; nucleotides not matched to a gene: 3. CDR3 region: CASSQLAGGHNEQFF. The CDR3 nucleotides read TGTGCCAGTAGTCAACTAGCGGGGGGGCACAATGAGCAGTTCTTC.

The chain carries TRBV7-2 and TRBJ2-2; 7 nucleotides agree with TRBD1. Trimming removed 5 bases from V and 3 bases from J; junction bases left unmatched: 12. This CDR3 contains 17 residues. Looked up from germline, CDR1 is SGHTA and CDR2 is FQGNSA. This CDR3 reads CASSQQGLGTDTGELFF. CDR3 bases: TGTGCCAGCAGCCAACAGGGTCTTGGGACAGACACCGGGGAGCTGTTTTTT.